This passage covers 29 T cell receptor beta chains from one sample sequenced in a study of shared clonotypes between healthy human individuals. Using immunoSEQ multiplex PCR, the repertoire was profiled, and TCRdb retains in-frame clones only, with some absent. Of 950,000 to 1,100,000 clones detected, approximately 76% appear once; the ten largest clones hold approximately 1.5%. Sequencing was carried out using memory CD4+ T cells sorted from blood. Subset reported: CD45RA-negative fraction. The source is a man aged 18 to 29 in good health.

On this clone itself: This sample also contains other DNA sequences that code for the same CDR3. This rearrangement joins TRBV7-8 to TRBJ2-2; the match to TRBD1 covers 11 bases. This CDR3 has 15 residues. The trim removed 4 bases at V and 4 bases at J, leaving 2 bases unmatched. Germline V gives CDR1 SGHVS, CDR2 FQNEAQ. This chain's CDR3 is CASSSGTGGTGELFF. The CDR3 nucleotides read TGTGCCAGCAGCTCAGGGACAGGGGGCACCGGGGAGCTGTTTTTT.

This clone occurred a few times. The chain is built from TRBV7-9 and TRBJ2-5; 9 bases match TRBD1. The J call is doubtful: the DNA matches TRBJ2-7 better. Per germline, CDR1 SEHNR and CDR2 FQNEAQ (reference sequence). The CDR3 runs to 16 residues. The CDR3 protein is CASSFIVTGGSYEQYF. As DNA, the CDR3 is TGTGCCAGCAGCTTTATAGTGACAGGGGGAAGCTACGAGCAGTACTTC.

The genes are TRBV5-1 and TRBJ1-2; 12 bases are shared with TRBD1. The length of the CDR3 is 18 residues. The trim removed 4 bases at V and 5 bases at J, leaving 15 bases unmatched. The germline V gene encodes CDR1 SGHRS and CDR2 YFSETQ. The chain's CDR3 is CASSPRPGTGGAGYGYTF. Written as DNA, the CDR3 is TGCGCCAGCAGCCCTCGTCCCGGGACAGGGGGCGCCGGGTATGGCTACACCTTC.

The rearrangement joins TRBV29-1 to TRBJ2-7, with D perhaps matching TRBD1 (5 bases). The CDR3 is 11 amino acids. V was cut by 1 base and J by 10 bases, with 11 bases left in between. Germline values: CDR1 SQVTM, CDR2 ANQGSEA. CDR3 in amino acids: CSVEGTSPQYF. The CDR3 bases are TGCAGCGTTGAAGGGACATCCCCCCAGTACTTC.

The chain combines TRBV5-4 with TRBJ1-2, with D tentatively TRBD1 (5 bases). This CDR3 region has 14 residues. The V and J ends lost 1 base and 2 bases respectively, with 9 bases between them. Germline assignment: CDR1 SGHNT and CDR2 YYREEE (reference sequence). The chain's CDR3 is CASSLFGTNYGYTF. Here the CDR3 DNA reads TGTGCCAGCAGCTTGTTCGGGACCAACTATGGCTACACCTTC. Full variable domain (remainder filled in from reference TRBV5-4 and TRBJ1-2): ETGVTQSPTHLIKTRGQQVTLRCSSQSGHNTVSWYQQALGQGPQFIFQYYREEENGRGNFPPRFSGLQFPNYSSELNVNALELDDSALYLCASSLFGTNYGYTFGSGTRLTVV.

The genes are TRBV5-5 and TRBJ2-7; D is unresolved. Germline V gene data show CDR1 as SGHKS and CDR2 as YYEKEE (reference sequence). The V and J ends lost 0 bases and 0 bases respectively, with 10 bases between them. CDR3 length: 15 amino acids. The CDR3 region is CASSLEQIPSYEQYF. CDR3 in DNA: TGTGCCAGCAGCTTGGAACAGATCCCCTCCTACGAGCAGTACTTC. Using reference TRBV5-5 and TRBJ2-7 for the parts outside the CDR3, the full variable domain is DAGVTQSPTHLIKTRGQQVTLRCSPISGHKSVSWYQQVLGQGPQFIFQYYEKEERGRGNFPDRFSARQFPNYSSELNVNALLLGDSALYLCASSLEQIPSYEQYFGPGTRLTVT.

This rearrangement joins TRBV6-1 to TRBJ2-1; D is undetermined. V dropped 7 bases and J dropped 9 bases, with 16 bases sitting between them. The CDR3 is 13 residues long. Germline loops: CDR1 MNHNS, CDR2 SASEGT. The CDR3 here is CASTMFPNSEQFF. The CDR3 DNA sequence: TGTGCCAGCACAATGTTTCCTAACAGTGAGCAGTTCTTC.

The table lists this clone with a count of one. V gene TRBV5-4 combines with J gene TRBJ2-7; D uncertain. V was clipped by 0 bases and J by 0 bases, with 4 bases between them. Germline CDR1 and CDR2: SGHNT and YYREEE (reference sequence). CDR3 length equals 13 residues. CDR3 sequence reads: CASSLVPSYEQYF. Written as DNA, the CDR3 is TGTGCCAGCAGCTTGGTCCCCTCCTACGAGCAGTACTTC.

This rearrangement joins TRBV6-6 to TRBJ1-2; TRBD1 matches at 8 bases. The CDR3 spans 14 residues. Germline V gene data show CDR1 as MNHNY and CDR2 as SVGAGI (reference sequence). The junction had 3 bases not matched to a gene; V was cut back by 2 bases and J by 4 bases. The CDR3 loop reads CASSYPGGGYGYTF. The CDR3 DNA reads TGTGCCAGCAGTTACCCAGGGGGCGGCTATGGCTACACCTTC.

The V and J genes are TRBV11-2 and TRBJ2-7; D gene uncertain. This CDR3 contains 14 residues. From germline, CDR1 is SGHAT and CDR2 FQNNGV. The ends were cut back, 4 bases at V and 4 bases at J, with 14 bases in the middle. The CDR3 DNA follows: TGTGCCAGCAGCTCAAGGACCCTCGGGTACGAGCAGTACTTC. Encoded protein: CASSSRTLGYEQYF.

Comments on this clone: One base separates it from a far larger clone, so it is likely a read error. The genes are TRBV4-1 and TRBJ2-7; D gene unclear. The V and J ends lost 5 bases and 2 bases respectively, with 4 bases between them. The germline gives CDR1 MGHRA, CDR2 YSYEKL. The CDR3 covers 11 residues. CDR3 sequence: CASSSTYEQYF. Written as DNA, the CDR3 is TGCGCCAGCAGCTCAACCTACGAGCAGTACTTC.

The J gene is TRBJ1-2, the V gene TRBV6-1; 7 bases match TRBD1. The length of the CDR3 is 14 residues. The germline gives CDR1 MNHNS, CDR2 SASEGT. The V segment lost 7 bases and the J segment 4 bases; nucleotides outside the gene matches: 9. CDR3 sequence: CASNKDRDSYGYTF. The DNA for the CDR3 is TGTGCCAGCAATAAAGACCGGGACAGCTATGGCTACACCTTC.

To note about this clone: One end of the junction does not line up with germline, which may come from a read error. The rearrangement uses TRBV11-2 and TRBJ2-6, with D maybe TRBD2 (5 bases). Germline CDR1 SGHAT, CDR2 FQNNGV. The CDR3 totals 17 residues. The CDR3 DNA reads TGCGCCAGCAGCCAAGATCATCGGGGCTCTGGGGCCAACGTCCTGACTTTC. This sequence encodes CASSQDHRGSGANVLTF.

The chain couples TRBV5-4 to TRBJ2-3, with 12 bases matching TRBD2. Losses at the gene ends were 3 bases for V and 5 bases for J; bases not matched to a gene: 13. Germline CDR1 and CDR2: SGHNT and YYREEE (reference sequence). The CDR3 runs 18 residues. The CDR3 loop reads CASSYRGTSGRFVDTQYF. CDR3 DNA: TGTGCCAGCAGCTATCGGGGTACTAGCGGGAGGTTCGTAGATACGCAGTATTTT. Filled out from reference TRBV5-4 and TRBJ2-3, the complete variable domain reads ETGVTQSPTHLIKTRGQQVTLRCSSQSGHNTVSWYQQALGQGPQFIFQYYREEENGRGNFPPRFSGLQFPNYSSELNVNALELDDSALYLCASSYRGTSGRFVDTQYFGPGTRLTVL.

As for this clone: The same CDR3 arises from other DNA sequences in this sample as well. V and J are TRBV2 and TRBJ2-5, with D perhaps matching TRBD2 (5 bases). This CDR3 spans 13 amino acids. The V end lost 6 bases, the J end lost 2 bases, and 10 bases lay between the germline ends. Germline loops: CDR1 SNHLY, CDR2 FYNNEI. CDR3 DNA: TGTGCCAGCAGCCGGGATCTGCAAGAGACCCAGTACTTC. It specifies CASSRDLQETQYF.

This clone was seen only a few times. The chain carries TRBV11-2 and TRBJ2-7; D call uncertain. The CDR3 is 12 amino acids. In germline, CDR1 is SGHAT, CDR2 FQNNGV. V gave up 5 bases and J gave up 3 bases, with 8 bases separating them. DNA for the CDR3: TGTGCCAGCAGCCTTTGGGACTACGAGCAGTACTTC. It codes for CASSLWDYEQYF.

This rearrangement joins TRBV29-1 to TRBJ2-7; D is unclear. Germline V lookup: CDR1 SQVTM, CDR2 ANQGSEA. The CDR3 loop spans 13 amino acids. The V gene lost 4 bases and the J gene lost 0 bases, with 10 bases spanning the gap. The CDR3 is CSVALQSSYEQYF. The DNA of the CDR3 is TGCAGCGTTGCCCTTCAAAGCTCCTACGAGCAGTACTTC.

The chain carries TRBV6-1 and TRBJ1-2; D is unresolved. The CDR3 is 15 residues long. The V gene's germline CDR1 is MNHNS and CDR2 SASEGT. V was cut by 0 bases and J by 4 bases, with 12 bases left in between. CDR3 in DNA: TGTGCCAGCAGTGAAGCGGAGGTGGCGACCTATGGCTACACCTTC. This sequence encodes CASSEAEVATYGYTF.

The J gene is TRBJ2-1, the V gene TRBV29-1; TRBD1 matches at 8 bases. The CDR3 is 14 amino acids. The germline gives CDR1 SQVTM, CDR2 ANQGSEA. V shed 4 bases and J 6 bases; nucleotides not matched to a gene: 8. The CDR3 sequence: CSVGTGTGFNEQFF. CDR3 coding DNA: TGCAGCGTTGGGACAGGGACGGGGTTCAATGAGCAGTTCTTC.

The chain employs TRBV5-1 and TRBJ2-7; possible D gene TRBD2, 5 bases. CDR1 is SGHRS and CDR2 is YFSETQ in the germline V gene. The CDR3 is made up of 13 amino acids. V was clipped by 4 bases and J by 3 bases, with 11 bases between them. The chain's CDR3 is CASSPEGYYEQYF. CDR3 nucleotide sequence: TGCGCCAGCAGCCCTGAGGGTTACTACGAGCAGTACTTC. The full variable domain, in which reference TRBV5-1 and TRBJ2-7 provide the parts outside the CDR3, is KAGVTQTPRYLIKTRGQQVTLSCSPISGHRSVSWYQQTPGQGLQFLFEYFSETQRNKGNFPGRFSGRQFSNSRSEMNVSTLELGDSALYLCASSPEGYYEQYFGPGTRLTVT.

The gene calls are TRBV19 and TRBJ2-3; 10 nucleotides line up with TRBD1. This CDR3 region has 16 residues. Germline trimming cut 7 bases from V and 5 bases from J; bases unmatched to any gene: 12. Germline V gene data show CDR1 as LNHDA and CDR2 as SQIVND (reference sequence). CDR3: CASTGADRGRKDTQYF. CDR3 bases: TGTGCCAGTACAGGAGCCGACAGGGGGCGCAAAGATACGCAGTATTTT.

The V and J genes are TRBV5-1 and TRBJ2-5; TRBD1 matches at 11 bases. V lost 2 bases and J lost 4; bases outside the gene matches: 1. The CDR3 covers 14 residues. Germline V CDR1 and CDR2: SGHRS, YFSETQ. The DNA of the CDR3 is TGCGCCAGCAGCTTCGGACAGGGGGCAGAGACCCAGTACTTC. It yields the protein CASSFGQGAETQYF.

The chain couples TRBV7-2 to TRBJ2-1; tentatively, D is TRBD2 (7 bases). Germline V gene sequence: CDR1 SGHTA, CDR2 FQGNSA. The CDR3 has 13 amino acids. V was shortened by 4 bases and J by 9 bases, with 13 bases between the two germline ends. This CDR3 is CASSSSRGAEQFF. The CDR3 DNA reads TGTGCCAGCAGCTCCTCTCGGGGGGCTGAGCAGTTCTTC.

The table lists this clone with a count of one. This rearrangement joins TRBV7-2 to TRBJ2-3, with TRBD2 matching over 11 bases. V gave up 5 bases and J gave up 2 bases; unmatched junction bases: 3. CDR3 length: 15 residues. The germline V gene has CDR1 SGHTA and CDR2 FQGNSA. In nucleotides, the CDR3 is TGTGCCAGCAGCATTAGCGGGAGGGACACAGATACGCAGTATTTT. Translated: CASSISGRDTDTQYF.

V gene TRBV6-5 combines with J gene TRBJ1-6; 7 bases are shared with TRBD1. From germline, CDR1 is MNHEY and CDR2 SVGAGI. The CDR3 loop spans 16 amino acids. The ends lost 4 bases at V and 7 bases at J; junction bases unmatched: 10. CDR3 coding DNA: TGTGCCAGCAGTTCCGAGGGGGCTCTTGGGAATTCACCCCTCCACTTT. Its protein product is CASSSEGALGNSPLHF.

The chain recombines TRBV5-1 with TRBJ1-5, with no clear D. CDR1 and CDR2 from the germline V gene are SGHRS and YFSETQ. The CDR3 totals 14 residues. Between the trimmed V and J ends, which lost 0 bases and 4 bases, there was a span of 8 bases. In DNA, the CDR3 is TGCGCCAGCAGCTTGGGTGCAGAAAATCAGCCCCAGCATTTT. Its translation is CASSLGAENQPQHF.

V is TRBV11-2 and J is TRBJ2-2; D might be TRBD1 (5 bases). This CDR3 has 15 amino acids. V lost 3 bases to trimming and J lost 7 bases, with 15 bases between them. Per the germline V gene, CDR1 is SGHAT and CDR2 is FQNNGV. The CDR3 sequence: CASSLGGRAGGELFF. The CDR3 nucleotides read TGTGCCAGCAGCTTGGGTGGCAGGGCCGGCGGGGAGCTGTTTTTT.

The chain carries TRBV7-9 and TRBJ1-1; no reliable D call. Trimming took 2 bases from V and 3 from J, leaving 13 bases between them. CDR1 is SEHNR and CDR2 is FQNEAQ in the germline V gene (reference sequence). This CDR3 region has 15 residues. The DNA for the CDR3 is TGTGCCAGCAGCTTATTTTCCGGGTCGCACACTGAAGCTTTCTTT. Amino acid sequence: CASSLFSGSHTEAFF.

V gene TRBV27 combines with J gene TRBJ1-5, with 7 positions matching TRBD1. J was trimmed by 7 bases and V by 5 bases; bases with no gene match: 8. Germline loops: CDR1 MNHEY, CDR2 SMNVEV (reference sequence). The CDR3 spans 14 residues. The CDR3 bases are TGTGCCAGCAGTCCACGGACAGGAGGACAGCCCCAGCATTTT. This sequence encodes CASSPRTGGQPQHF.